One sample yielded the 6 T cell receptor beta chains listed below, sequenced in a study of shared clonotypes between healthy human individuals (dated by TCRdb to 2019 to 2021). Library preparation employed the immunoSEQ multiplex PCR assay. The table was pulled from immuneACCESS by TCRdb, which kept in-frame rearrangements only. Such tables lose some clones; where checked, under half of the loss comes from unresolved V genes, and the rest has no known cause. Present in this sample are millions of clones, more than 80% of which were seen just once. In total, the top ten clones hold about 0.13% of the sample. The sequencing sample was made of naive CD4+ T cells sorted from blood. The cell subset or site label on this specimen signifies: CD45RA+ positively selected. These receptors originate from a young man in good health.

The J gene is TRBJ2-5, the V gene TRBV19; 7 bases line up with TRBD1. Trimming removed 0 bases from V and 5 bases from J; junction bases left unmatched: 6. The length of the CDR3 is 15 residues. Germline CDR1 and CDR2: LNHDA and SQIVND (reference sequence). The DNA for the CDR3 is TGTGCCAGTAGTATAGATCGGGGCAGGGGGGAGACCCAGTACTTC. This encodes CASSIDRGRGETQYF.

V usage is TRBV5-1 and J usage is TRBJ2-1; 10 bases line up with TRBD2. With V trimmed by 2 bases and J by 12 bases, 8 bases remained unmatched. The CDR3 runs to 14 residues. Germline V lookup: CDR1 SGHRS, CDR2 YFSETQ. CDR3 sequence reads: CASSFSGGNEGQFF. CDR3 nucleotides: TGCGCCAGCAGCTTTAGCGGGGGGAACGAGGGGCAGTTCTTC.

The V and J genes are TRBV6-1 and TRBJ2-1; no clear D. Germline V gene sequence: CDR1 MNHNS, CDR2 SASEGT. The CDR3 contains 14 residues. The ends were cut back, 7 bases at V and 6 bases at J, with 16 bases in the middle. CDR3 region: CASTGSGFSNEQFF. Written as DNA, the CDR3 is TGTGCCAGCACCGGATCAGGTTTCAGCAATGAGCAGTTCTTC.

J is TRBJ2-7 and V is TRBV7-2, with D possibly matching TRBD1 (5 bases). Per germline, CDR1 SGHTA and CDR2 FQGNSA. The CDR3 totals 16 residues. V was trimmed by 1 base and J by 0 bases, leaving 13 bases between them. The CDR3: CASSLESQVFSYEQYF. CDR3 nucleotides: TGTGCCAGCAGCTTAGAATCACAGGTATTCTCCTACGAGCAGTACTTC.

The chain is built from TRBV2 and TRBJ2-5; perhaps D is TRBD1 or TRBD2 (5 bases each). This CDR3 comprises 15 residues. Trimming removed 2 bases at V and 5 bases at J, with 15 bases between. Germline loops: CDR1 SNHLY, CDR2 FYNNEI. In DNA, the CDR3 is TGTGCCAGCAGTGAAAACGGGACCCCCGGGGAGACCCAGTACTTC. It specifies CASSENGTPGETQYF.

A single count supports this clone. The V and J genes are TRBV30 and TRBJ1-1, with a weak D call TRBD1 (6 bases). The CDR3 has 15 amino acids. With 0 bases removed from V and 4 bases from J, the gap between germline ends came to 15 bases. CDR1 GTSNPN and CDR2 SVGIG come from the germline V gene (reference sequence). In DNA form, the CDR3 reads TGTGCCTGGAGTGTCCAGGGGACCAAGGGCACTGAAGCTTTCTTT. This sequence encodes CAWSVQGTKGTEAFF.